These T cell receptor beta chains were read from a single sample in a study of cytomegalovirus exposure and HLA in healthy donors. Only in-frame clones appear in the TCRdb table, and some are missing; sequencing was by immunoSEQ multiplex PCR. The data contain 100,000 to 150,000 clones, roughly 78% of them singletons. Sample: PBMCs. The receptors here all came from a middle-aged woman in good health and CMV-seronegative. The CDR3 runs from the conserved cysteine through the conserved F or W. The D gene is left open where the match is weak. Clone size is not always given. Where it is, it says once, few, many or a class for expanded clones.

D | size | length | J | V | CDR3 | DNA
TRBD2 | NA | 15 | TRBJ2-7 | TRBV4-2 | CASSQGLAGGYEQYF | TGTGCCAGCAGCCAAGGACTAGCGGGGGGATACGAGCAGTACTTC
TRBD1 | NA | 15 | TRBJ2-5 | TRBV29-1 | CSVVFGARGPETQYF | TGCAGCGTTGTGTTCGGGGCAAGGGGGCCAGAGACCCAGTACTTC
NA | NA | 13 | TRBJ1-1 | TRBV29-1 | CSVETGMNTEAFF | TGCAGCGTGGAAACAGGGATGAACACTGAAGCTTTCTTT
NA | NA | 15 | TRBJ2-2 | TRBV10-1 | CASSEWSAATGELFF | TGCGCCAGCAGTGAGTGGTCCGCGGCCACCGGGGAGCTGTTTTTT
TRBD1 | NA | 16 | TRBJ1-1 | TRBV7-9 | CSSSLGDRGLNTEAFF | TGTTCCAGCAGCTTAGGGGACAGGGGTTTGAACACTGAAGCTTTCTTT
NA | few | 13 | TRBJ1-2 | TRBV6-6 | CASSPDLDYGYTF | TGTGCCAGCAGTCCTGACCTAGACTATGGCTACACCTTC
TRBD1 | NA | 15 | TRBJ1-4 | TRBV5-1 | CASSLQGAAREKLFF | TGCGCCAGCAGCTTACAGGGGGCAGCGCGTGAAAAACTGTTTTTT
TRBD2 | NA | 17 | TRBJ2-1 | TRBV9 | CASSGTSGRGRGNEQFF | TGTGCCAGCAGCGGGACTAGCGGGAGGGGGAGGGGGAATGAGCAGTTCTTC
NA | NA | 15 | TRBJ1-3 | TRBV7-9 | CASSPTGFSGNTIYF | TGTGCCAGCAGCCCTACAGGCTTCTCTGGAAACACCATATATTTT
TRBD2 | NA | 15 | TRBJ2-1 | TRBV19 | CASSTRVAGDNEQFF | TGTGCCAGTAGTACGAGGGTAGCGGGAGACAATGAGCAGTTCTTC
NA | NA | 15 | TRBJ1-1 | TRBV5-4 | CASSWGLTANTEAFF | TGTGCCAGCAGCTGGGGCCTGACAGCGAACACTGAAGCTTTCTTT
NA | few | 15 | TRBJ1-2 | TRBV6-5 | CASKKRGIKDYGYTF | TGTGCCAGCAAGAAAAGGGGGATAAAAGACTATGGCTACACCTTC
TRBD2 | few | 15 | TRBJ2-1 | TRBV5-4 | CASSLMTSGTHEQFF | TGTGCCAGCAGCTTGATGACTAGCGGGACCCATGAGCAGTTCTTC
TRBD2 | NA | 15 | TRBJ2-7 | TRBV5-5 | CASSTSGGRVDEQYF | TGTGCCAGCAGCACCTCGGGGGGGCGGGTCGACGAGCAGTACTTC
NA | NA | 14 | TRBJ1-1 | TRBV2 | CASNQNGVNTEAFF | TGTGCCAGCAATCAAAACGGGGTGAACACTGAAGCTTTCTTT
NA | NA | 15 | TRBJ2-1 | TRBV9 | CASSPQGFTYNEQFF | TGTGCCAGCAGCCCCCAGGGCTTCACATACAATGAGCAGTTCTTC
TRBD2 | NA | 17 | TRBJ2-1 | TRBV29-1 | CSVDHTSGRAIYNEQFF | TGCAGCGTTGACCACACTAGCGGGAGGGCCATATACAATGAGCAGTTCTTC
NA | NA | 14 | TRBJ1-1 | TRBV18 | CASSPGTVNTEAFF | TGTGCCAGCTCACCCGGGACTGTGAACACTGAAGCTTTCTTT
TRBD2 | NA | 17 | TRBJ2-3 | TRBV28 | CASSSWREREDIDTQYF | TGTGCCAGCAGCTCCTGGAGGGAGCGGGAGGACATAGATACGCAGTATTTT
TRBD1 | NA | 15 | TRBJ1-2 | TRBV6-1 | CASRRLGTGVSGYTF | TGTGCCAGCAGACGCCTCGGGACAGGGGTCTCTGGCTACACCTTC
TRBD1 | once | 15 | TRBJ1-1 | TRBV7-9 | CSSRPSTGMNTEAFF | TGTTCCAGCAGACCTTCGACAGGGATGAACACTGAAGCTTTCTTT
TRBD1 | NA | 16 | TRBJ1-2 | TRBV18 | CASSPPGTGTLNGYTF | TGTGCCAGCTCTCCACCCGGGACAGGGACTTTAAATGGCTACACCTTC
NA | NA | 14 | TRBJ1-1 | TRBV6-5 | CASSYRTVNTEAFF | TGTGCCAGCAGTTACCGGACAGTGAACACTGAAGCTTTCTTT
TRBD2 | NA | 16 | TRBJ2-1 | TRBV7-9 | CASSVGGTSGRAGQFF | TGTGCCAGCAGCGTGGGGGGGACTAGCGGGAGGGCCGGGCAGTTCTTC
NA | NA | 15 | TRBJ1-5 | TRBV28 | CASGEEGSIGQPQHF | TGTGCCAGCGGTGAGGAGGGGTCCATTGGGCAGCCCCAGCATTTT
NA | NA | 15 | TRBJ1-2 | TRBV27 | CASSYQGVPPLGYTF | TGTGCCAGCAGTTATCAGGGCGTTCCTCCATTGGGCTACACCTTC
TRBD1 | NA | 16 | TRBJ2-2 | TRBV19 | CASSSNRGASTGELFF | TGTGCCAGTAGTTCTAACAGGGGGGCTAGCACCGGGGAGCTGTTTTTT
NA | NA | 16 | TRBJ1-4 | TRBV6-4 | CASSATLEGRLGKLFF | TGTGCCAGCAGTGCCACCTTGGAGGGGCGATTAGGAAAACTGTTTTTT
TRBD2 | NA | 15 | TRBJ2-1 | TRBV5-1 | CASSLGLAGVNEQFF | TGCGCCAGCAGCTTGGGACTAGCGGGAGTAAATGAGCAGTTCTTC
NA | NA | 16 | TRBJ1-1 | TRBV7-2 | CASRPYRAAMGPEAFF | TGTGCCAGCAGGCCCTACCGTGCGGCCATGGGGCCTGAAGCTTTCTTT
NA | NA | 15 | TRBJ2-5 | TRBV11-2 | CASSIAPTGSETQYF | TGTGCCAGCAGCATAGCCCCAACAGGGTCAGAGACCCAGTACTTC
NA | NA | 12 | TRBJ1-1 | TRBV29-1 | CSVETGPVTAFF | TGCAGCGTTGAGACAGGTCCAGTTACAGCTTTCTTT
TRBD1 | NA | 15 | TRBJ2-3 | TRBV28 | CASSPNRGSTDTQYF | TGTGCCAGCAGCCCGAACAGGGGTAGCACAGATACGCAGTATTTT
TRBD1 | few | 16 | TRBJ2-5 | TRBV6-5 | CASSYATDRATVTQYF | TGTGCCAGCAGTTACGCGACGGACAGGGCCACGGTGACCCAGTACTTC
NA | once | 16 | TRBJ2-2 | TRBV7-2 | CASSRRGDANTGELFF | TGTGCCAGCAGTCGACGGGGAGACGCGAACACCGGGGAGCTGTTTTTT
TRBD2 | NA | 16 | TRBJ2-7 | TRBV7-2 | CASSLVHPSGSYEQYF | TGTGCCAGCAGCTTAGTCCATCCTAGCGGCTCCTACGAGCAGTACTTC
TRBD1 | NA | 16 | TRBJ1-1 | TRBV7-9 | CASRTGTGAMNTEAFF | TGTGCCAGCAGGACCGGGACAGGAGCCATGAACACTGAAGCTTTCTTT
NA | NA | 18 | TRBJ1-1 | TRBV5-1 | CASSPRQADAIRGTEAFF | TGCGCCAGCAGCCCGAGACAGGCTGATGCGATTAGGGGCACTGAAGCTTTCTTT
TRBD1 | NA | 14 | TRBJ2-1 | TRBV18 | CASSDRGADNEQFF | TGTGCCAGCTCAGACAGGGGGGCCGACAATGAGCAGTTCTTC
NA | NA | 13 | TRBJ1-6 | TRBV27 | CASRASYNSPLHF | TGTGCCAGCAGGGCCAGCTATAATTCACCCCTCCACTTT
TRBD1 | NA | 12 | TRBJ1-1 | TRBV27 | CASSRQGTEAFF | TGTGCCAGCAGTCGACAGGGCACTGAAGCTTTCTTT